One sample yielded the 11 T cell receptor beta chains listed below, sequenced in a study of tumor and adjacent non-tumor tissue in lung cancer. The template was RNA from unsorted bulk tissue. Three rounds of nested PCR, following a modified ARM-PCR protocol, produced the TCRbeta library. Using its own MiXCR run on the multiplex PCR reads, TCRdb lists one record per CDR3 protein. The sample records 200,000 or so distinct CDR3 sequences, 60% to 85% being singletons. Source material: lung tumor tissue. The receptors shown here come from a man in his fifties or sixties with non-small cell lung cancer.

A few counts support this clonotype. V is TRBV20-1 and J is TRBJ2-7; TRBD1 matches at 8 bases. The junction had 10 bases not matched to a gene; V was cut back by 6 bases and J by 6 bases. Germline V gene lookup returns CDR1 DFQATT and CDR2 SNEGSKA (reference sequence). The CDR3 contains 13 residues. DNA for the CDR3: TGCAGTGCCCCCAGGACAGGGCGTATCGAGCAGTACTTC. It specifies CSAPRTGRIEQYF.

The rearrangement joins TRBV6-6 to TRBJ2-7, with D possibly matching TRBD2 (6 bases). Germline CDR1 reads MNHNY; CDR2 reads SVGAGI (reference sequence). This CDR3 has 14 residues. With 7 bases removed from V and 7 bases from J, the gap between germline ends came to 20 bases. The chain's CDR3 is CASIFTGTSQEQYF. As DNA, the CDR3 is TGTGCCAGCATTTTTACCGGGACTTCCCAGGAGCAGTACTTC.

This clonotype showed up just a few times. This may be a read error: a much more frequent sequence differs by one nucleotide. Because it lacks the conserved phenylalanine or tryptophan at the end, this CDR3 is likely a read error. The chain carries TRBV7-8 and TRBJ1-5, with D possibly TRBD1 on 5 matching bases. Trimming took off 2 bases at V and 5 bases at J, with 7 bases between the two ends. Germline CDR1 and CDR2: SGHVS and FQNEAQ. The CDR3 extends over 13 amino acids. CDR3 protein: CASSLQGDQPQHY. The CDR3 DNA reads TGTGCCAGCAGCTTACAGGGAGATCAGCCCCAGCATTAT.

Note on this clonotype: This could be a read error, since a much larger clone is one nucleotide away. The CDR3 DNA is TGCGCCAGCAGCCAAGAGTTGGCTAGCAGGTTCGGCACCGGGGAGCTGTTTTTT. This translates into CASSQELASRFGTGELFF. J is TRBJ2-2 and V is TRBV4-3, with D perhaps TRBD2 (5 bases). Germline loops: CDR1 LGHNA, CDR2 YSLEER. The CDR3 sequence is 18 residues long. The germline V and J ends were trimmed by 0 bases and 4 bases, with 18 bases remaining between them.

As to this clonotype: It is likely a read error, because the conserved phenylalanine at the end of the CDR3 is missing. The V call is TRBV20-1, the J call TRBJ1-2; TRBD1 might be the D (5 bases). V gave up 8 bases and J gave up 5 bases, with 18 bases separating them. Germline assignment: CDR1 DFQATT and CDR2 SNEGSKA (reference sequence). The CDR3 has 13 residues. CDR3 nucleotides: TGCAGTTCCTCGAGGGGTTTTAATTATGGCTACACCTAC. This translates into CSSSRGFNYGYTY.

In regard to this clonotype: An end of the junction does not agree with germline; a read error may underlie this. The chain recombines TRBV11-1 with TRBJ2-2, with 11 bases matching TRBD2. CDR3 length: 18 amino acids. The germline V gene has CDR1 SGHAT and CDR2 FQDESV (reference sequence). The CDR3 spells CATSSRLAGLMNTGELFF. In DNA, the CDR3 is TGTGCCACCAGCTCGCGACTAGCGGGATTAATGAACACCGGGGAGCTGTTTTTT.

The CDR3, as DNA: TGTGCCAGCAGCTTAATACTAACGGGAGAGACCCAGTACTTC. Its protein product is CASSLILTGETQYF. The rearrangement uses TRBV11-2 and TRBJ2-5; D is undetermined. CDR1 SGHAT and CDR2 FQNNGV come from the germline V gene. The V and J ends lost 2 bases and 4 bases respectively, with 11 bases between them. This CDR3 comprises 14 residues. Full variable domain (rest looked up from reference TRBV11-2 and TRBJ2-5): EAGVAQSPRYKIIEKRQSVAFWCNPISGHATLYWYQQILGQGPKLLIQFQNNGVVDDSQLPKDRFSAERLKGVDSTLKIQPAKLEDSAVYLCASSLILTGETQYFGPGTRLLVL.

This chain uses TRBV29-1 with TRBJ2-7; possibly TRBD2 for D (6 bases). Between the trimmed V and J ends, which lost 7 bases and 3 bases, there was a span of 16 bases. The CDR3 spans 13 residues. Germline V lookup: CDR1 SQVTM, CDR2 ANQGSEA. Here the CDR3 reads CSARRDSYYEQYF. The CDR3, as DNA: TGCAGCGCCCGGAGGGACTCCTACTACGAGCAGTACTTC.

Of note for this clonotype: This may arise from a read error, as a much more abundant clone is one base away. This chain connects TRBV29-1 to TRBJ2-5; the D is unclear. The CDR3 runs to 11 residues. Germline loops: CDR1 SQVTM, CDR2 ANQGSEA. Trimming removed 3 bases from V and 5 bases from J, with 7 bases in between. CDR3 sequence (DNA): TGCAGCGTTGACATCGATGAGACCCAGTACTTC. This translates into CSVDIDETQYF.

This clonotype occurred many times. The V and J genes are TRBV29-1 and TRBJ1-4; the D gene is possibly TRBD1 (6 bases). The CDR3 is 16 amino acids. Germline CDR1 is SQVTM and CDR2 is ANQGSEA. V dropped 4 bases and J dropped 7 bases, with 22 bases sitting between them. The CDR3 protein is CSVAVQGLGFSEKLFF. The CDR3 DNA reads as TGCAGCGTTGCCGTACAGGGTCTAGGCTTCAGTGAAAAACTGTTTTTT.

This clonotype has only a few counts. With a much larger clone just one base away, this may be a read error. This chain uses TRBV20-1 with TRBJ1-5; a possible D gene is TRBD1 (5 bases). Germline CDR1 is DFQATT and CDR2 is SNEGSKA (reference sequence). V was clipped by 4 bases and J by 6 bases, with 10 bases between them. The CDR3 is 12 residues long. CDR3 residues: CSATKGTQPQHF. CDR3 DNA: TGCAGTGCTACTAAGGGGACTCAGCCCCAGCATTTT.